This T cell receptor beta chain emerged from a study of OX40 agonist ivuxolimab in advanced cancers. The overall study: Patients enrolled in dose escalation were diagnosed with hepatocellular carcinoma, melanoma, renal cell or head and neck cancer.

Data came from immunoSEQ multiplex PCR; TCRdb stores just in-frame clones and leaves some out. This sample has 95,000 to 150,000 clones, with just over 90% found just once. The sample holds one count of this clone. Blood draws occurred at baseline, cycle 4 day 1, and cycle 7 day 1. The sequence came from an adult with an advanced solid tumor such as melanoma, head and neck, liver or kidney cancer. The sample was CD4+ or CD8+ T cells sorted from blood, taken in a trial of the OX40 agonist ivuxolimab.

The CDR3 DNA reads as TGTGCCAGCAGACCACCCCGGACTAGCAGGCATGAGCAGTTCTTC. Translating gives CASRPPRTSRHEQFF. The chain links TRBV27 to TRBJ2-1; 8 bases match TRBD2. With V trimmed by 6 bases and J by 8 bases, 12 bases remained unmatched. The CDR3 is made up of 15 amino acids. Germline-derived CDR1 and CDR2 are MNHEY and SMNVEV (reference sequence).